The present TCR beta chain was sequenced within a study of shared clonotypes between healthy human individuals. Sequencing used immunoSEQ multiplex PCR; TCRdb keeps in-frame clones, though not all of them. This table has about 490,000 clones, 79% appearing once. The CDR3 is 15 residues long. Germline-derived CDR1 and CDR2 are SGHKS and YYEKEE (reference sequence). Trimming took 1 base from V and 4 from J, leaving 14 bases between them. This clone was recorded at least ten times. This rearrangement joins TRBV5-5 to TRBJ1-2, with D uncertain. This receptor was obtained from a woman aged 40 to 50 in good health. Some clones in this sample may be carry-over from other donors' samples. Sequencing was carried out using PBMCs. The CDR3 DNA reads TGTGCCAGCAGCTTGTCGGGGTTTTGGCTCTATGGCTACACCTTC. Translation: CASSLSGFWLYGYTF.